Listed below are T cell receptor beta chains from one sample, sequenced in a study of cytomegalovirus exposure and HLA in healthy donors. Generated by immunoSEQ multiplex PCR, the TCRdb table keeps only in-frame clones and is missing some. The sample has roughly 68,000 clones, 65% to 80% seen once. The material sequenced was PBMCs. The receptors were sampled from a man between 40 and 49 years old in good health and CMV-seropositive. Each CDR3 is given with its conserved first and last residue. Fields, in order: D gene, J gene, clone size, V gene, CDR3 DNA, CDR3 protein. D genes are given only for firm matches. Rows may omit the clone size; those that give it use once, few, many or a size class.

>.|TRBJ2-3|.|TRBV15
TGTGCCACCAGCAGAGATTCCCCGCGGGGAGGGGGGACCTCTACGCAGTATTTT
CATSRDSPRGGGTSTQYF
>.|TRBJ1-2|.|TRBV5-6
TGTGCCAGCAGCTTGGGGCAGGGGTTAGGTGGCTACACCTTC
CASSLGQGLGGYTF
>.|TRBJ2-5|.|TRBV19
TGTGCCAGTTCCAACAGAGCCCGGACAGACCAAGAGACCCAGTACTTC
CASSNRARTDQETQYF
>TRBD1|TRBJ2-2|.|TRBV2
TGTGCCAGCAGTGGGACAGGGGGCTTCACCGGGGAGCTGTTTTTT
CASSGTGGFTGELFF
>TRBD1|TRBJ2-7|.|TRBV9
TGTGCCAGCAGCGTAGGGGGACAGGGGGCGGTAGAGCAGTACTTC
CASSVGGQGAVEQYF
>TRBD1|TRBJ2-3|few|TRBV6-5
TGTGCCAGCAGTCTCCAGGGGGCACGTCAAGATACGCAGTATTTT
CASSLQGARQDTQYF
>.|TRBJ2-4|few|TRBV7-9
TGTGCCAGCAGCTTAGGAGGACAGCCAAACATTCAGTACTTC
CASSLGGQPNIQYF
>.|TRBJ2-2|.|TRBV21-1
TGTGCCAGCAGCAAATGGACAGGGAACACCGGGGAGCTGTTTTTT
CASSKWTGNTGELFF
>.|TRBJ1-5|.|TRBV5-1
TGCGCCAGAAAGAGACACCTTACGGTCAATCAGCCCCAGCATTTT
CARKRHLTVNQPQHF
>TRBD1|TRBJ2-2|.|TRBV5-1
TGCGCCAGCAGCCCAACCGGGACAGGGGGCATCGGGGAGCTGTTTTTT
CASSPTGTGGIGELFF
>.|TRBJ1-1|once|TRBV6-4
TGTGCCAGCAGTGACTCTTTCGGGAGCGTCACTGAAGCTTTCTTT
CASSDSFGSVTEAFF
>.|TRBJ1-2|.|TRBV7-9
TGTGCCAGCAGCTATTTCGATGGCTACACCTTC
CASSYFDGYTF
>.|TRBJ2-7|.|TRBV9
TGTGCCAGCAGCGTAGCTCCGGGAAACTCCTACGAGCAGTACTTC
CASSVAPGNSYEQYF
>.|TRBJ2-2|.|TRBV4-1
TGCGCCAGCAGCCAGCGGGTCGGCAACACCGGGGAGCTGTTTTTT
CASSQRVGNTGELFF
>.|TRBJ2-5|.|TRBV21-1
TGTGCCAGCAGCGAAAATAGGGCCGTTTTCAGGACAGGGGGGTTGGAGACCCAGTACTTC
CASSENRAVFRTGGLETQYF
>TRBD1|TRBJ2-7|.|TRBV6-6
TGTGCCAGCAGTGATTCCCGGGACAGGGTTAAGCAGTACTTC
CASSDSRDRVKQYF
>TRBD1|TRBJ1-2|.|TRBV19
TGTGCCAGTTCGGGACAGTATAGCCACTATGGCTACACCTTC
CASSGQYSHYGYTF
>TRBD1|TRBJ1-2|.|TRBV5-1
TGCGCCAGCACCGTCCAGGGGGCTAACTATGGCTACACCTTC
CASTVQGANYGYTF
>.|TRBJ1-2|.|TRBV30
TGTGCCTGGAGTGCACCAAGCACGATCTATGGCTACACCTTC
CAWSAPSTIYGYTF
>TRBD1|TRBJ1-2|.|TRBV6-5
TGTGCCAGCAGCCGGGGACAGCTTAACTATGGCTACACCTTC
CASSRGQLNYGYTF
>TRBD2|TRBJ2-5|.|TRBV18
TGTGCCAGCTCACCACCGGGGCCGGGGGGGCTGGAAGAGACCCAGTACTTC
CASSPPGPGGLEETQYF
>.|TRBJ2-5|.|TRBV9
TGTGCCAGCAGCGTAGTTGGGAGCGGCCGAGGCGGGGAGACCCAGTACTTC
CASSVVGSGRGGETQYF
>.|TRBJ1-4|once|TRBV27
TGTGCCAGCAGAAGGGCGGGCTCGAATGAAAAACTGTTTTTT
CASRRAGSNEKLFF
>.|TRBJ2-3|once|TRBV7-2
TGTGCCAGCAGCTTAGCCCCTCTCAGGGGGCAGTATTTT
CASSLAPLRGQYF
>TRBD2|TRBJ2-7|few|TRBV5-1
TGCGCCAGCAGCACTAGCGGGTCTTACGAGCAGTACTTC
CASSTSGSYEQYF
>.|TRBJ2-3|.|TRBV20-1
TGCAGTGCTAGGGGGGCCGGTACGCAGTATTTT
CSARGAGTQYF
>.|TRBJ2-7|few|TRBV27
TGTGCCAGCAGTTTGGTAGGGGGTGACGAGCAGTACTTC
CASSLVGGDEQYF
>.|TRBJ1-6|.|TRBV5-1
TGCGCCAGCAGCTTGGAGGAGGGGACCCCCCTCCACTTT
CASSLEEGTPLHF
>.|TRBJ1-1|few|TRBV7-9
TGTGCCAGCGGAGAACGATCAGGGTGGATCACTGAAGCTTTCTTT
CASGERSGWITEAFF
>TRBD1|TRBJ2-5|.|TRBV18
TGTGCCAGCTCACCCCGGACAGGGGGCGCAGAGACCCAGTACTTC
CASSPRTGGAETQYF
>TRBD1|TRBJ2-5|.|TRBV5-8
TGTGCCAGCCGGCCGGGGACAGCCCAAGAGACCCAGTACTTC
CASRPGTAQETQYF
>.|TRBJ2-3|few|TRBV5-4
TGTGCCAGCAGCTTGGAGGGGTTAGCAGATACGCAGTATTTT
CASSLEGLADTQYF
>TRBD1|TRBJ1-1|few|TRBV5-4
TGTGCCAGCAGCTTAGGAACCCGACAGGGGGCTGAAGCTTTCTTT
CASSLGTRQGAEAFF
>.|TRBJ1-1|once|TRBV28
TGTGCCAGCAGCGAGCCGGGCCGGCGGGACACTGAAGCTTTCTTT
CASSEPGRRDTEAFF
>TRBD2|TRBJ2-5|.|TRBV19
TGTGCCAGTAGTATATCTAGCGGGGGGGCCTTCAGAGAGACCCAGTACTTC
CASSISSGGAFRETQYF
>.|TRBJ1-3|.|TRBV30
TGTGCCTGGAGTGTACAGTACCTCTCTGGAAACACCATATATTTT
CAWSVQYLSGNTIYF
>.|TRBJ2-5|few|TRBV4-1
TGCGCCAGCAGCCAAGTGGTCAGGCTGGGGACCCAGTACTTC
CASSQVVRLGTQYF
>TRBD1|TRBJ2-1|.|TRBV4-2
TGTGCCAGCAGCCGACAGGGCGATGAGCAGTTCTTC
CASSRQGDEQFF
>.|TRBJ1-5|few|TRBV6-1
TGTGCCAGCAGTGAAGGGGCCTTGGGGCAGGGAAACAAGCCCCAGCATTTT
CASSEGALGQGNKPQHF
>.|TRBJ2-1|few|TRBV6-6
TGTGCCAGCAGCCCTAATCCCAGGGTCAATGAGCAGTTCTTC
CASSPNPRVNEQFF
>TRBD2|TRBJ2-3|few|TRBV7-9
TGTGCCAGCACCCGACTAGCCGCGGACACAGATACGCAGTATTTT
CASTRLAADTDTQYF
>.|TRBJ2-7|.|TRBV7-8
TGTGCCAGCAGCTTACTCCAGGAGGGCGAGCAGTACTTC
CASSLLQEGEQYF
>TRBD1|TRBJ2-1|.|TRBV6-5
TGTGCCACCCGGACAGGATACAATGAGCAGTTCTTC
CATRTGYNEQFF
>.|TRBJ2-2|.|TRBV25-1
TGTGCCAGCAGTGAAATCGGGTCCGGGGAGCTGTTTTTT
CASSEIGSGELFF
>TRBD1|TRBJ1-6|.|TRBV18
TGTGCCAGCTCACCAGGGGGACAGGGTGATTCACCCCTCCACTTT
CASSPGGQGDSPLHF
>.|TRBJ1-2|.|TRBV11-2
TGTGCCAGCAGCTTAGTTATACCGGGTTCCAGAGGGTATGGCTACACCTTC
CASSLVIPGSRGYGYTF
>TRBD1|TRBJ2-7|.|TRBV6-1
TGTGCCAGCAGTGAAGCCGGGACAGGATCCTACGAGCAGTACTTC
CASSEAGTGSYEQYF
>.|TRBJ2-3|.|TRBV29-1
TGCAGCGTTGAAGAAGGGCGGGGTCACACAGATACGCAGTATTTT
CSVEEGRGHTDTQYF
>.|TRBJ2-7|.|TRBV4-3
TGCGCCAGCAGCCAAGATCCCGGGACAAGCCCTCAGTACTTC
CASSQDPGTSPQYF
>.|TRBJ2-7|.|TRBV10-2
TGCGCCAGCAGGCCCCCCGACAGATACGAGCAGTACTTC
CASRPPDRYEQYF
>TRBD1|TRBJ2-3|.|TRBV28
TGTGCCAGCAAAACAGGGGGAAACACAGATACGCAGTATTTT
CASKTGGNTDTQYF
>.|TRBJ1-5|.|TRBV7-2
TGTGCCAGCAGCAAATACACAGGGTACAGTCAGCCCCAGCATTTT
CASSKYTGYSQPQHF
>TRBD1|TRBJ1-1|.|TRBV18
TGTGCCAGCTCAGCTCACCGGGACAGTGAAGCTTTCTTT
CASSAHRDSEAFF
>TRBD1|TRBJ2-7|.|TRBV4-2
TGTGCCAGCAGCCAAGAGGACAGGTTTCTCTACGAGCAGTACTTC
CASSQEDRFLYEQYF
>.|TRBJ2-2|.|TRBV6-1
TGTGCCAGCAGTGAACTTGGGCGCACCGGGGAGCTGTTTTTT
CASSELGRTGELFF